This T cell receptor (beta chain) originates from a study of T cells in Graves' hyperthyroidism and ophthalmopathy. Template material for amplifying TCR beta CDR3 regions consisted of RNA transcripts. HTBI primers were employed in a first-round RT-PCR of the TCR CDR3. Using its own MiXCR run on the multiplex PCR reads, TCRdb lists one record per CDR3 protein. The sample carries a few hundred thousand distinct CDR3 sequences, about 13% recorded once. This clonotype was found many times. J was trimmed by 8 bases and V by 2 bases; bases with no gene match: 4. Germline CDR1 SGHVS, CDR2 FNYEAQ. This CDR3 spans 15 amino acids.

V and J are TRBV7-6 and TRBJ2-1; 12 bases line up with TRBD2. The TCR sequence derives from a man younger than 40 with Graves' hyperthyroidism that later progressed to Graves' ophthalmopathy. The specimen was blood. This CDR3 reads CASSLPSGGVDEQFF. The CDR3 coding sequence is TGTGCCAGCAGCTTACCTAGCGGGGGGGTGGATGAGCAGTTCTTC.